This record concerns one T cell receptor (beta chain) sequence. Additional DNA sequences in this sample encode the identical CDR3. This sample was included in a study of cytomegalovirus exposure and HLA in healthy donors. The PCR employed 60 Vbeta primers together with 13 Jbeta primers. TCRdb's copy holds only in-frame clones and misses some; the assay was immunoSEQ multiplex PCR. The table for this sample gives about 200,000 clones. This clonotype was sampled from a boy aged 5-17 years in good health and CMV-seronegative. The source material was PBMCs.

The CDR3 DNA reads TGTGCCAGCAGCTTAGAGGGGAACACTGAAGCTTTCTTT. This translates into CASSLEGNTEAFF. V usage is TRBV7-3 and J usage is TRBJ1-1; no firm D call. CDR3 size: 13 residues. Germline CDR1 is SGHTA and CDR2 is FQGTGA. Trimming took 2 bases from V and 1 from J, leaving 5 bases between them.